These 20 T cell receptor beta chains came from one sample sequenced in a study of control samples from healthy donors and cancer patients. Sequenced by immunoSEQ multiplex PCR; TCRdb stores in-frame clones only, minus some. This table holds about 110,000 clones, about 80% found once. Sequencing was performed on blood. The receptors originated from a man aged 18 to 30 in good health.

The chain links TRBV5-1 to TRBJ2-1, with D perhaps TRBD2 (6 bases). CDR3 length equals 12 residues. Germline loops: CDR1 SGHRS, CDR2 YFSETQ. Trimming shortened V by 4 bases and J by 10 bases, and 12 bases separated the two germline ends. The CDR3 spells CASSPRDSEQFF. The DNA of the CDR3 is TGCGCCAGCAGCCCGCGGGACTCCGAGCAGTTCTTC.

This chain uses TRBV6-5 with TRBJ1-2; TRBD1 aligns across 7 bases. The CDR3 totals 13 residues. J lost 4 bases, V lost 6 bases, and 5 bases had no gene match. The V gene's germline CDR1 is MNHEY and CDR2 SVGAGI. This CDR3 reads CASSPDRTYGYTF. DNA of the CDR3: TGTGCCAGCAGCCCGGACAGGACCTATGGCTACACCTTC.

This clone has only a few counts. The chain uses TRBV28 and TRBJ2-7, with 10 bases fitting TRBD2. Per the germline V gene, CDR1 is MDHEN and CDR2 is SYDVKM. This CDR3 has 15 residues. J was trimmed by 2 bases and V by 7 bases; bases with no gene match: 8. For the CDR3, the DNA is TGTGCCAGCAAGTCAGCGGGGGGGGGAACCTACGAGCAGTACTTC. Protein sequence: CASKSAGGGTYEQYF.

The CDR3 DNA sequence: TGTGCCAGCAGCCAGCAGCGGGGGGCTAACTATGGCTACACCTTC. As protein: CASSQQRGANYGYTF. This chain joins TRBV7-8 and TRBJ1-2; TRBD1 is a possible D gene (5 bases). The CDR3 runs to 15 residues. Trimming stripped 5 bases from V and 0 bases from J, with 13 bases between. CDR1 and CDR2 from the germline V gene are SGHVS and FQNEAQ.

This clone was counted a single time. The chain is built from TRBV7-2 and TRBJ1-2; 9 positions match TRBD1. The junction had 6 bases not matched to a gene; V was cut back by 5 bases and J by 5 bases. The CDR3 is 14 residues long. The germline V gene has CDR1 SGHTA and CDR2 FQGNSA. CDR3 DNA: TGTGCCAGCAGCGTCACGGGACAGGGTTATGGCTACACCTTC. Translation gives CASSVTGQGYGYTF.

This clone was counted many times. This rearrangement joins TRBV30 to TRBJ1-6; the D gene is possibly TRBD1 (6 bases). The germline CDR1 and CDR2 sequences are GTSNPN and SVGIG (reference sequence). The CDR3 contains 15 residues. V was trimmed by 3 bases and J by 7 bases, leaving 16 bases between them. The CDR3 DNA is TGTGCCTGGAGATCCTGGGACACGGGAAATTCACCCCTCCACTTT. Translating it yields CAWRSWDTGNSPLHF.

The chain has TRBV19 and TRBJ1-2; maybe TRBD1 (6 bases). CDR3 length equals 13 residues. The ends were cut back, 6 bases at V and 5 bases at J, with 13 bases in the middle. The V gene's germline CDR1 is LNHDA and CDR2 SQIVND (reference sequence). The CDR3 is CASRPQGSYGYTF. The DNA of the CDR3 is TGTGCCAGTAGACCACAGGGTAGTTATGGCTACACCTTC.

The chain employs TRBV19 and TRBJ1-5; TRBD1 matches at 8 bases. V trimming: 7 bases; J trimming: 0 bases; junction bases outside the gene matches: 11. CDR3 size: 17 residues. Germline CDR1 and CDR2: LNHDA and SQIVND (reference sequence). The CDR3 protein is CASTQAGGVNSNQPQHF. The DNA of the CDR3 is TGTGCCAGTACTCAAGCAGGGGGCGTAAATAGCAATCAGCCCCAGCATTTT.

J is TRBJ1-2 and V is TRBV5-4; perhaps TRBD1 as D (6 bases). CDR1 is SGHNT, CDR2 YYREEE, per germline (reference sequence). The CDR3 extends over 15 amino acids. V was pared by 3 bases and J by 5 bases, with 17 bases between. The CDR3 protein is CASSSWGGPIYGYTF. The CDR3 nucleotides read TGTGCCAGCAGCTCTTGGGGGGGCCCTATTTATGGCTACACCTTC.

The rearrangement joins TRBV27 to TRBJ1-2, with 8 nucleotides matching TRBD1. CDR1 MNHEY and CDR2 SMNVEV come from the germline V gene (reference sequence). CDR3 length: 18 residues. The trim removed 4 bases at V and 5 bases at J, leaving 18 bases unmatched. The CDR3 DNA follows: TGTGCCAGCAGTTCGTTCATACGAAGACAGGGGACGAAGTATGGCTACACCTTC. Translation gives CASSSFIRRQGTKYGYTF.

The chain couples TRBV21-1 to TRBJ2-1; the table's D call, TRBD1, was not checked against the DNA. TRBV21-1 is noted as a pseudogene. The CDR3 runs to 18 residues. The CDR3 nucleotides are TGTGCCAGCAGCAAGCCTAGCCCATCAGGGGTCCCCTACAATGAGCAGTTCTTC. Translating it yields CASSKPSPSGVPYNEQFF.

The table lists this clone with a few counts. The chain is built from TRBV7-8 and TRBJ2-5; 9 bases fit TRBD1. Germline trimming cut 5 bases from V and 5 bases from J; bases unmatched to any gene: 3. The CDR3 has 13 residues. The germline V gene has CDR1 SGHVS and CDR2 FQNEAQ. The CDR3 is CASSQQGAETQYF. The DNA of the CDR3 is TGTGCCAGCAGCCAACAGGGGGCCGAGACCCAGTACTTC.

The chain couples TRBV4-1 to TRBJ1-1; no reliable D call. The V gene lost 1 base and the J gene lost 3 bases, with 12 bases spanning the gap. Germline CDR1 and CDR2: MGHRA and YSYEKL. The CDR3 has 15 amino acids. As DNA, the CDR3 is TGCGCCAGCAGCCAAGTTGTGGCCGGATACACTGAAGCTTTCTTT. Protein sequence: CASSQVVAGYTEAFF.

The chain joins TRBV21-1 to TRBJ1-1; TRBD1, the table's D call, lacks a check against the DNA. TRBV21-1 has pseudogene status. The CDR3 runs 15 residues. CDR3 loop: CASNSGTGFNTEAFF. Written as DNA, the CDR3 is TGTGCCAGCAACTCCGGGACAGGATTCAACACTGAAGCTTTCTTT.

This sequence joins TRBV5-5 and TRBJ2-1; 12 bases match TRBD2. V was pared by 0 bases and J by 5 bases, with 3 bases of the junction left unmatched. Germline CDR1 reads SGHKS; CDR2 reads YYEKEE (reference sequence). This CDR3 comprises 16 residues. CDR3 sequence (DNA): TGTGCCAGCAGCTTGGGACTAGCGGGGGCCCACAATGAGCAGTTCTTC. Translated: CASSLGLAGAHNEQFF.

As for this clone: Additional DNA sequences in this sample encode the identical CDR3. J is TRBJ1-3 and V is TRBV27; D gene uncertain. The CDR3 consists of 11 residues. V was trimmed by 6 bases and J by 0 bases, leaving 0 bases between them. Germline lookup yields CDR1 MNHEY and CDR2 SMNVEV (reference sequence). The CDR3 nucleotides read TGTGCCAGCAGCTCTGGAAACACCATATATTTT. Its protein is CASSSGNTIYF.

The gene calls are TRBV6-5 and TRBJ1-2; 7 nucleotides line up with TRBD1. Germline trimming cut 2 bases from V and 4 bases from J; bases unmatched to any gene: 10. Germline V gene sequence: CDR1 MNHEY, CDR2 SVGAGI. The CDR3 runs to 16 residues. The CDR3 region is CASSYRLGQIVYGYTF. The CDR3 DNA sequence: TGTGCCAGCAGTTACAGGTTGGGACAGATAGTCTATGGCTACACCTTC.

The chain carries TRBV28 and TRBJ2-1, with 9 bases that match TRBD2. The CDR3 runs to 14 residues. Trimming cost V 10 bases and J 8 bases; bases outside gene matches: 12. The V gene's germline CDR1 is MDHEN and CDR2 SYDVKM. The DNA for the CDR3 is TGTGCCACGTCTGGGCGGGGGGGCCTCTATGAGCAGTTCTTC. This sequence encodes CATSGRGGLYEQFF.

The V call is TRBV29-1, the J call TRBJ2-3; TRBD1 is a possible D gene (5 bases). Germline assignment: CDR1 SQVTM and CDR2 ANQGSEA. The CDR3 spans 13 residues. Trimming stripped 4 bases from V and 6 bases from J, with 14 bases between. Here the CDR3 reads CSVVGGATDTQYF. The CDR3, as DNA: TGCAGCGTTGTAGGTGGGGCCACGGATACGCAGTATTTT.

For this clone: The sample has other DNA sequences that encode this CDR3 too. This chain uses TRBV19 with TRBJ1-2, with unresolved D. V was shortened by 5 bases and J by 6 bases, with 4 bases between the two germline ends. The germline V gene has CDR1 LNHDA and CDR2 SQIVND (reference sequence). The CDR3 length is 10 residues. CDR3 in DNA: TGTGCCAGTAGTGGCCATGGCTACACCTTC. Protein: CASSGHGYTF.